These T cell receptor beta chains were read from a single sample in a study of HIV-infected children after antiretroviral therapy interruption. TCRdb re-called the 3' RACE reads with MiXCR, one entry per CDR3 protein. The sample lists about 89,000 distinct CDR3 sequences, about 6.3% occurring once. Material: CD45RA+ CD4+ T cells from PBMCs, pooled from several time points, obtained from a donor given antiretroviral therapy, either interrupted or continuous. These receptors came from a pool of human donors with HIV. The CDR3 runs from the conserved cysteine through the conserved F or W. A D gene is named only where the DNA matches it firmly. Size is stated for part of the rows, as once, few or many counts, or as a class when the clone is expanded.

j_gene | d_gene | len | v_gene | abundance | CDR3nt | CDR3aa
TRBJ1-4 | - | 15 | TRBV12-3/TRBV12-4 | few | TGTGCCAGCAGTCGCGAAGGGGGGGATAATGAAAAACTGTTTTTT | CASSREGGDNEKLFF
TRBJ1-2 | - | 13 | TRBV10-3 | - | TGTGCCATCAGGACTAGGCAGGGCGAGGGCTACACCTTC | CAIRTRQGEGYTF
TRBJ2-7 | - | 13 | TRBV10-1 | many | TGCGCCAGCAGTGAGTCGCTACTTTACGAGCAGTACTTC | CASSESLLYEQYF
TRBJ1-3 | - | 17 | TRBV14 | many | TGTGCCAGCAGCCAAGATCTCCCAGGCAGCTCTGGAAACACCATATATTTT | CASSQDLPGSSGNTIYF
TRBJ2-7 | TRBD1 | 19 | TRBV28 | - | TGTGCCACTTCTCCTTGGGACAGGGGGTTAGGCGGAGTAGACTACGAGCAGTACTTC | CATSPWDRGLGGVDYEQYF
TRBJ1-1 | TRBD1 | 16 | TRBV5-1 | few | TGCGCCAGCAGCGCCGGGAGACAGGGGGGTAGGACTGAAGCTTTCTTT | CASSAGRQGGRTEAFF
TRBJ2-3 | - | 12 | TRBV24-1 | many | TGTGCCACCCAGGAGAGCACAGATACGCAGTATTTT | CATQESTDTQYF
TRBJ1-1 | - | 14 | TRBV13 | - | TGTGCCAGCAGTTTCGGACCGGCGGACACTGAAGCTTTCTTT | CASSFGPADTEAFF
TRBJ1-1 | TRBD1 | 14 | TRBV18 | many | TGTGCCAGCCTTCGGACAGGGACGAACACTGAAGCTTTCTTT | CASLRTGTNTEAFF
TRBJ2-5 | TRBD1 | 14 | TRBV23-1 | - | TGCGCCAGCAGTCCCAGACAGGGGCCAGAGACCCAGTACTTC | CASSPRQGPETQYF
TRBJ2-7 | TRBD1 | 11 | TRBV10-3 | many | TGTGCCGCCAGGGGGACCTACGAGCAGTACTTC | CAARGTYEQYF
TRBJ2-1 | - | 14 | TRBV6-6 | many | TGTGCCAGCAGGTCCGCGCCCGATAAGAATGAGCAGTTCTTC | CASRSAPDKNEQFF
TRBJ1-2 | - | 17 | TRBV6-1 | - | TGTGCCAGCAGCAATTCCGGACGGCCGAACTCTAACTATGGCTACACCTTC | CASSNSGRPNSNYGYTF
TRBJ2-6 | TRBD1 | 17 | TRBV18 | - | TGTGCCAGCTCACCCCGGGACAGTTCCTCTGGGGCCAACGTCCTGACTTTC | CASSPRDSSSGANVLTF
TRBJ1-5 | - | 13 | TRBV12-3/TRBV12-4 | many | TGTGCCAGCAGCGGGGTTTCTGGTCAGCCCCAGCATTTT | CASSGVSGQPQHF
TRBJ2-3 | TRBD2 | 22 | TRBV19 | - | TGTGCCAGTAGTAGAAGTCGGTCAGGGGCTAGCGGGGGACTCCTGGGCACAGATACGCAGTATTTT | CASSRSRSGASGGLLGTDTQYF
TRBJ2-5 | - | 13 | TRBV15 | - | TGTGCCACCAGCAGGACAGTCCAAGAGACCCAGTACTTC | CATSRTVQETQYF
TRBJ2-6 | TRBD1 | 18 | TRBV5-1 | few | TGCGCCAGCACCCGCGGGACAGGCGTTTCCTCTGGGGCCAACGTCCTGACTTTC | CASTRGTGVSSGANVLTF
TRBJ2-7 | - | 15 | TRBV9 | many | TGTGCCAGCAGCGTTAGGGCCCAACCGGGAAGCGAGCAGTACTTC | CASSVRAQPGSEQYF
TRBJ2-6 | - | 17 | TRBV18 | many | TGTGCCAGCTCATTTCGGACCGAGACCTCTGGGGCCAACGTCCTGACTTTC | CASSFRTETSGANVLTF
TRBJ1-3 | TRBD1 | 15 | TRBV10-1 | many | TGCGCCAGCAGTTCCGGGACAGGACTTGGAAACACCATATATTTT | CASSSGTGLGNTIYF
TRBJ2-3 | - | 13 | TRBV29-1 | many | TGCAGCGCCCCCAAGGGGAACACAGATACGCAGTATTTT | CSAPKGNTDTQYF